This T cell receptor beta chain was observed in a study of metastatic and nonmetastatic thyroid tumors. None of the patients had undergone any treatment ahead of thyroid surgery. Trimming pared 6 bases from V and 7 bases from J, leaving 21 bases between. CDR3 size: 14 residues. The germline gives CDR1 DFQATT, CDR2 SNEGSKA (reference sequence). Using MiXCR, TCRdb reanalyzed the PCR reads. The sample has roughly 81,000 clones; roughly 8.6% are singletons. V and J are TRBV20-1 and TRBJ1-2; maybe TRBD1 (6 bases). This clonotype was sampled from a female donor with papillary thyroid cancer or a benign thyroid nodule (not recorded which). Some clones in this sample may be carry-over from other donors' samples. The sequencing sample was made of blood. CDR3 bases: TGCAGTGCCAGAACAGGGCGTCTAAAGGGTGGCTACACCTTC. Translating it yields CSARTGRLKGGYTF.